This T cell receptor beta chain comes out of a study of blood T cells in healthy people across ages. Together with a sample-barcoded 5' primer, a J-beta primer mix was included in a second PCR lasting about 7 to 11 cycles. TCRdb used MiXCR to reprocess the 5' RACE reads, holding one entry per CDR3 protein. Of about 680,000 distinct CDR3 sequences in the sample, over 45% are singletons; the top ten hold around 32%. The CDR3 has 11 residues. Trimming shortened V by 6 bases and J by 6 bases, and 7 bases separated the two germline ends. Germline assignment: CDR1 SNHLY and CDR2 FYNNEI. The chain carries TRBV2 and TRBJ2-3, with D unresolved. Sequencing used blood. The TCR was taken from an older woman in good health. The CDR3 bases are TGTGCCAGCAGCGTCGGGGATACGCAGTATTTT. This encodes CASSVGDTQYF.